Given below is one T cell receptor (beta chain) in context. The sample comes from a study of T cell changes during pregnancy in multiple sclerosis. V dropped 7 bases and J dropped 2; count of bases not matched to a gene: 7. The CDR3 has 14 amino acids. CDR1 and CDR2 (germline): MNHEY, SVGAGI. Clones were sequenced by immunoSEQ multiplex PCR, and TCRdb holds only the in-frame ones, with some missing. The sample shows 35,000 to 45,000 clones, 70% to 90% of them seen only once. The starting material was CD4+ T cells from peripheral blood mononuclear cells, obtained after pregnancy. This rearrangement joins TRBV6-5 to TRBJ1-1, with 7 bases matching TRBD1. This receptor was taken from a female donor with multiple sclerosis, enrolled in a pregnancy study. Here the CDR3 DNA reads TGTGCCAGCAAGAGTGACAGGGCCAACACTGAAGCTTTCTTT. It yields the protein CASKSDRANTEAFF.